The present TCR beta chain was sequenced within a study of OX40 agonist ivuxolimab in advanced cancers. Study background: With ivuxolimab, an agonistic anti-OX40 (CD134) antibody, patients were treated.

The J segment lost 13 bases and the V segment lost 4 bases, leaving 10 bases of the junction unmatched. There are 13 residues in the CDR3. Germline values: CDR1 LGHNA, CDR2 YSLEER. Turning to this clone: The target antigen is unknown.

Generated by immunoSEQ multiplex PCR, the TCRdb table keeps only in-frame clones and is missing some. Among around 30,000 clones listed, 70% to 85% were seen once. Study results and limitations: At doses 0.1 to 3.0 mg/kg, CD4+ and CD8+ clones expanded.

The source was CD4+ or CD8+ T cells sorted from blood, collected in a trial of the OX40 agonist ivuxolimab. The V call is TRBV4-3, the J call TRBJ2-1; 7 bases line up with TRBD1. The sequence derives from an adult with an advanced solid tumor such as melanoma, head and neck, liver or kidney cancer. CDR3 loop: CASSPAGQEYQFF. The DNA for the CDR3 is TGCGCCAGCAGCCCCGCAGGACAGGAGTACCAGTTCTTC.